The source of this T cell receptor (beta chain) is a study of blood T cell repertoires in COVID-19. Overall study: Material from acute and convalescent COVID-19 was sourced from the United States, Italy and Spain. The cDNA or gDNA used as material had been derived from T cells, B-cell-depleted T cells, or PBMCs.

In the original workflow: Quantification of nucleated cells was approximated via reference gene primer amplification. The method was immunoSEQ multiplex PCR; TCRdb's version includes in-frame clones alone and lacks a portion of them. The DNA gave D and trimming, while V, J and clone size come from that table. The data hold more than 200,000 clones, with roughly 80% observed a single time. Seattle participants joined during active infection and were tracked over time. Germline CDR1 is MNHNS and CDR2 is SASEGT. There are 15 residues in the CDR3. V lost 2 bases and J 7 bases, leaving 12 bases between the germline ends. Worth noting for this clone: The same CDR3 also results from other DNA sequences found in this sample.

V and J are TRBV6-1 and TRBJ1-6; no definite D call. The receptor comes from a woman of 80 years or more with COVID-19, enrolled during active disease. Source material: peripheral blood. In DNA, the CDR3 is TGTGCCAGCAGTGAAAGCGTTGCGGGGAATTCACCCCTCCACTTT. As protein: CASSESVAGNSPLHF.